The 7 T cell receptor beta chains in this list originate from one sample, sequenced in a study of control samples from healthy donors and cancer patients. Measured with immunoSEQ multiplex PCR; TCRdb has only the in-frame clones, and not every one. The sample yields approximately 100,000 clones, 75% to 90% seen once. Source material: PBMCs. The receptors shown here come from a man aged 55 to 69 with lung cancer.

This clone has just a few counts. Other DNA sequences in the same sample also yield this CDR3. The CDR3 loop reads CASSSQPRGGRTGELFF. In nucleotides, the CDR3 is TGTGCCAGCAGTTCACAACCGCGGGGGGGCCGGACCGGGGAGCTGTTTTTT. This sequence joins TRBV27 and TRBJ2-2; 9 bases line up with TRBD2. Germline V gene lookup returns CDR1 MNHEY and CDR2 SMNVEV (reference sequence). This CDR3 is built from 17 residues. V shed 4 bases and J 5 bases; nucleotides not matched to a gene: 11.

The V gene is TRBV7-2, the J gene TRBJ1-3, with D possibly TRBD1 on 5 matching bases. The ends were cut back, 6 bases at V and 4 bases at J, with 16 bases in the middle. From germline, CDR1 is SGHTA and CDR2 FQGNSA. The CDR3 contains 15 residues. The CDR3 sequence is CASSPQRGSGNTIYF. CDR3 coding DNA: TGTGCCAGCAGTCCACAGAGGGGTAGCGGAAACACCATATATTTT.

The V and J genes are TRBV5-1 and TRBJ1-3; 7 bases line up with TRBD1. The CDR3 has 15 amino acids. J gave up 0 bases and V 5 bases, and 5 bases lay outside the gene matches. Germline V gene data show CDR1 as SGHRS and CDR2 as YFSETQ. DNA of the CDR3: TGCGCCAGCAGTCAGGGGACAGTCTCTGGAAACACCATATATTTT. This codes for CASSQGTVSGNTIYF.

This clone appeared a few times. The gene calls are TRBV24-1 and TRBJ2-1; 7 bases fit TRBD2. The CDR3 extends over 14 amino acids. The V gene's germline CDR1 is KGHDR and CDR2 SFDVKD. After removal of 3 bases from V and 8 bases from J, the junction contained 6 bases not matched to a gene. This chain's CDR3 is CATSDPGTKDEQFF. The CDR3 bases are TGTGCCACCAGTGATCCCGGGACTAAGGATGAGCAGTTCTTC.

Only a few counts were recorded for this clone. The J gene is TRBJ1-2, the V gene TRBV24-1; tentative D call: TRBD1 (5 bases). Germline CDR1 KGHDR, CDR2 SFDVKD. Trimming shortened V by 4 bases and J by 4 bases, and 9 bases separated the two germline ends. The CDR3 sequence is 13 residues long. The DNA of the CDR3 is TGTGCCACCAGTGACACAGGCATCTATGGCTACACCTTC. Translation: CATSDTGIYGYTF.

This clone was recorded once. DNA of the CDR3: TGTGCCACCAGCAGAGGGCAGGGGGCGGGAGGCTACACCTTC. It specifies CATSRGQGAGGYTF. The rearrangement uses TRBV15 and TRBJ1-2; 8 bases are a match to TRBD1. The CDR3 has 14 residues. V shed 1 base and J 8 bases; nucleotides not matched to a gene: 6. Germline CDR1 is LNHNV and CDR2 is YYDKDF (reference sequence). The whole variable domain, filled in from reference TRBV15 and TRBJ1-2, reads DAMVIQNPRYQVTQFGKPVTLSCSQTLNHNVMYWYQQKSSQAPKLLFHYYDKDFNNEADTPDNFQSRRPNTSFCFLDIRSPGLGDTAMYLCATSRGQGAGGYTFGSGTRLTVV.

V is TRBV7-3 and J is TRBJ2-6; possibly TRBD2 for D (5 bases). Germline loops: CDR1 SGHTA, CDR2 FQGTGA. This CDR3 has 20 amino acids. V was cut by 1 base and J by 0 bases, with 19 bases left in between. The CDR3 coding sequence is TGTGCCAGCAGCTTAATAAGTACAGCGGCACCGAACTCTGGGGCCAACGTCCTGACTTTC. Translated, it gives CASSLISTAAPNSGANVLTF. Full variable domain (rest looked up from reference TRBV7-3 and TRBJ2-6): GAGVSQTPSNKVTEKGKYVELRCDPISGHTALYWYRQSLGQGPEFLIYFQGTGAADDSGLPNDRFFAVRPEGSVSTLKIQRTERGDSAVYLCASSLISTAAPNSGANVLTFGAGSRLTVL.